The 27 T cell receptor beta chains below all came from one sample that was sequenced in a study of blood T cell repertoires in COVID-19. Here immunoSEQ multiplex PCR was the method, and the copy in TCRdb shows in-frame clones only, minus some. The sample contains about 150,000 clones, roughly 84% of which appear only once. The source material was peripheral blood. These receptors were taken from a young man with active or convalescent COVID-19.

The gene calls are TRBV11-2 and TRBJ1-1, with 8 nucleotides matching TRBD1. CDR1 is SGHAT and CDR2 is FQNNGV in the germline V gene. V trimming: 1 base; J trimming: 4 bases; junction bases outside the gene matches: 17. This CDR3 comprises 19 residues. CDR3 residues: CASSLVYRGRTGSRTEAFF. The CDR3, as DNA: TGTGCCAGCAGCTTAGTATACAGGGGGAGGACAGGGTCGCGCACTGAAGCTTTCTTT.

The chain has TRBV18 and TRBJ2-3; 7 bases are shared with TRBD1. CDR3 length: 14 amino acids. The J segment lost 4 bases and the V segment lost 4 bases, leaving 5 bases of the junction unmatched. Germline CDR1 KGHSH, CDR2 LQKENI. This CDR3 reads CASSRGQFSDTQYF. Written as DNA, the CDR3 is TGTGCCAGCTCACGGGGACAGTTTTCAGATACGCAGTATTTT.

This CDR3 is CASSPPIEADSYEQYF. CDR3 nucleotides: TGTGCCAGCAGCCCCCCTATTGAGGCTGACTCCTACGAGCAGTACTTC. The chain joins TRBV4-2 to TRBJ2-7; no definite D call. The germline gives CDR1 LGHNA, CDR2 YNFKEQ. V was trimmed by 4 bases and J by 0 bases, leaving 16 bases between them. The CDR3 runs to 16 residues.

The chain couples TRBV6-5 to TRBJ2-1, with 7 bases lining up with TRBD1. Germline V gives CDR1 MNHEY, CDR2 SVGAGI. With 0 bases clipped from V and 5 bases from J, the junction kept 1 base outside the gene matches. The CDR3 contains 14 residues. The DNA of the CDR3 is TGTGCCAGCAGTTACTCTGGGACAGACAATGAGCAGTTCTTC. This encodes CASSYSGTDNEQFF.

Sample share makes this clone medium-sized. The genes are TRBV6-2 or TRBV6-3 and TRBJ2-3, with 9 positions matching TRBD2. This CDR3 comprises 15 residues. Germline V gene lookup returns CDR1 MNHEY and CDR2 SVGEGT. The trim removed 2 bases at V and 0 bases at J, leaving 0 bases unmatched. The CDR3 loop is CASSYTSGSTDTQYF. DNA of the CDR3: TGTGCCAGCAGTTACACTAGCGGGAGCACAGATACGCAGTATTTT.

There are many counts of this clone. This chain uses TRBV7-9 with TRBJ1-1, with unresolved D. V lost 4 bases and J 0 bases, leaving 15 bases between the germline ends. The CDR3 length is 16 residues. Germline V gives CDR1 SEHNR, CDR2 FQNEAQ (reference sequence). CDR3 nucleotides: TGTGCCAGCAGCTCTCGCGGCCAGCTACTGAACACTGAAGCTTTCTTT. Its translation: CASSSRGQLLNTEAFF. The full variable domain, rest sourced from reference TRBV7-9 and TRBJ1-1, is DTGVSQNPRHKITKRGQNVTFRCDPISEHNRLYWYRQTLGQGPEFLTYFQNEAQLEKSRLLSDRFSAERPKGSFSTLEIQRTEQGDSAMYLCASSSRGQLLNTEAFFGQGTRLTVV.

The CDR3 DNA reads TGTGCCAGCAGTTACGCCGCGGGAGCAGGTGAGCAGTTCTTC. This codes for CASSYAAGAGEQFF. This chain links TRBV6-5 with TRBJ2-1; 7 nucleotides agree with TRBD2. CDR1 MNHEY and CDR2 SVGAGI come from the germline V gene. V was pared by 2 bases and J by 9 bases, with 7 bases of the junction left unmatched. CDR3 length: 14 residues.

The J gene is TRBJ2-2, the V gene TRBV7-2; TRBD1 aligns across 8 bases. CDR1 SGHTA and CDR2 FQGNSA come from the germline V gene. The CDR3 has 17 residues. V shed 1 base and J 5 bases; nucleotides not matched to a gene: 9. The CDR3: CASSLDSARGRTGELFF. CDR3 coding DNA: TGTGCCAGCAGCTTAGATTCAGCCAGGGGGCGGACCGGGGAGCTGTTTTTT.

The CDR3 spells CASSRTGPGNTIYF. The DNA of the CDR3 is TGTGCCAGCAGCAGGACAGGGCCCGGAAACACCATATATTTT. The chain is built from TRBV3-1 (or the pseudogene TRBV3-2) and TRBJ1-3, with 8 bases fitting TRBD1. This CDR3 is built from 14 residues. The J segment lost 4 bases and the V segment lost 5 bases, leaving 4 bases of the junction unmatched. In germline, CDR1 is LGHDT, CDR2 YNNKEL (reference sequence).

The chain joins TRBV6-5 to TRBJ2-7; D not resolved. V gave up 7 bases and J gave up 2 bases, with 9 bases separating them. The CDR3 is made up of 12 amino acids. Germline assignment: CDR1 MNHEY and CDR2 SVGAGI. The CDR3 protein is CASKKSTYEQYF. DNA for the CDR3: TGTGCCAGCAAAAAGTCTACCTACGAGCAGTACTTC.

The chain combines TRBV6-1 with TRBJ1-6, with no clear D. The CDR3 spans 15 residues. V lost 2 bases to trimming and J lost 1 base, with 6 bases between them. Germline CDR1 MNHNS, CDR2 SASEGT. In nucleotides, the CDR3 is TGTGCCAGCAGTGAACGTCAGTCCTATAATTCACCCCTCCACTTT. It specifies CASSERQSYNSPLHF.

This chain joins TRBV2 and TRBJ1-1; 9 positions agree with TRBD1. Trimming cost V 10 bases and J 4 bases; bases outside gene matches: 10. Germline V gene sequence: CDR1 SNHLY, CDR2 FYNNEI. The CDR3 consists of 14 residues. The CDR3 DNA reads as TGTGCCAACGCCCAACAGGGGGCGTCCACTGAAGCTTTCTTT. This sequence encodes CANAQQGASTEAFF.

The chain has TRBV19 and TRBJ2-6, with unresolved D. The germline V gene encodes CDR1 LNHDA and CDR2 SQIVND (reference sequence). The germline V and J ends were trimmed by 9 bases and 0 bases, with 15 bases remaining between them. CDR3 length: 16 amino acids. CDR3 nucleotide sequence: TGTGCCAGCTCCTCCGGGTCAAACTCTGGGGCCAACGTCCTGACTTTC. It codes for CASSSGSNSGANVLTF.

This sequence joins TRBV21-1 and TRBJ1-1; the DNA was not compared with TRBD1, the D call given in the table. TRBV21-1 is an annotated pseudogene. The CDR3 is 18 residues long. The CDR3 spells CASSKGSLWGAVNTEAFF. The CDR3 bases are TGTGCCAGCAGCAAAGGGTCTTTATGGGGCGCTGTGAACACTGAAGCTTTCTTT.

V gene TRBV10-1 combines with J gene TRBJ1-5; D not certain. V was cut by 0 bases and J by 8 bases, with 5 bases left in between. Germline CDR1 and CDR2: WNHNN and SYGVQD (reference sequence). The CDR3 has 12 residues. In nucleotides, the CDR3 is TGCGCCAGCAGTGAGTCGGCTGAGCCCCAGCATTTT. Translated: CASSESAEPQHF.

This clone was counted a single time. This chain connects TRBV11-3 to TRBJ2-7, with 7 bases fitting TRBD2. Germline loops: CDR1 SGHNT, CDR2 YENEEA. V shed 2 bases and J 6 bases; nucleotides not matched to a gene: 4. This CDR3 is built from 13 residues. This CDR3 is CASSLLGTTEQYF. Written as DNA, the CDR3 is TGTGCCAGCAGCTTACTTGGGACTACCGAGCAGTACTTC.

The rearrangement joins TRBV11-2 to TRBJ1-6; 8 bases are a match to TRBD1. Losses at the gene ends were 3 bases for V and 6 bases for J; bases not matched to a gene: 4. The CDR3 contains 15 residues. CDR1 is SGHAT and CDR2 is FQNNGV in the germline V gene. The CDR3: CASSFPTGGNSPLHF. The CDR3 DNA is TGTGCCAGCAGCTTTCCTACAGGGGGTAATTCACCCCTCCACTTT.

V usage is TRBV7-2 and J usage is TRBJ2-2; 11 bases line up with TRBD2. The trim removed 2 bases at V and 5 bases at J, leaving 7 bases unmatched. CDR3 size: 17 residues. The germline V gene has CDR1 SGHTA and CDR2 FQGNSA. In nucleotides, the CDR3 is TGTGCCAGCAGCTTAATAGCGGGAGGGCCTGGGACCGGGGAGCTGTTTTTT. Amino acid sequence: CASSLIAGGPGTGELFF.

There are many counts of this clone. Different DNA sequences within this sample yield the same CDR3. The gene calls are TRBV6-1 and TRBJ1-5; D remains ambiguous. V lost 3 bases, J lost 0 bases, and 9 bases lay in between. From germline, CDR1 is MNHNS and CDR2 SASEGT. This CDR3 contains 15 residues. The CDR3 sequence is CASSESPYSNQPQHF. In DNA, the CDR3 is TGTGCCAGCAGTGAGTCACCCTATAGCAATCAGCCCCAGCATTTT.

In DNA form, the CDR3 reads TGCGCCAGCAGCTTCCGGTCTAGCGGGAGCAACGAGCAGTACTTC. It yields the protein CASSFRSSGSNEQYF. The V and J genes are TRBV5-1 and TRBJ2-7, with TRBD2 matching 10 bases. The V and J ends lost 2 bases and 5 bases, in that order; junction bases with no gene match: 7. Germline values: CDR1 SGHRS, CDR2 YFSETQ. CDR3 length equals 15 residues.

The genes are TRBV5-6 and TRBJ2-6, with D unresolved. Per germline, CDR1 SGHDT and CDR2 YYEEEE. The CDR3 covers 14 residues. V was trimmed by 8 bases and J by 2 bases, leaving 11 bases between them. This CDR3 is CASNNEAGANVLTF. The CDR3 region has the DNA TGTGCCAGTAATAATGAGGCTGGGGCCAACGTCCTGACTTTC.

The chain couples TRBV3-1 (or the pseudogene TRBV3-2) to TRBJ1-2; 8 bases line up with TRBD1. After removal of 4 bases from V and 5 bases from J, the junction contained 3 bases not matched to a gene. The CDR3 runs to 13 residues. Germline loops: CDR1 LGHDT, CDR2 YNNKEL (reference sequence). The CDR3 spells CASSLGTGYGYTF. CDR3 bases: TGTGCCAGCAGCCTCGGGACAGGTTATGGCTACACCTTC.

The V and J genes are TRBV27 and TRBJ2-2; TRBD1 matches at 8 bases. There are 19 residues in the CDR3. Germline V gene data show CDR1 as MNHEY and CDR2 as SMNVEV (reference sequence). Trimming took 5 bases from V and 8 from J; bases not matched to a gene: 22. The CDR3 DNA reads TGTGCCAGCAGTGCTCGGAGTTTTGGTTCAGGGGGCGCCTTGGGGGAGCTGTTTTTT. As protein: CASSARSFGSGGALGELFF.

CDR3 in DNA: TGCGCCAGCAGCACCGCCCCAGGGCGGCACACTGAAGCTTTCTTT. It yields the protein CASSTAPGRHTEAFF. J is TRBJ1-1 and V is TRBV5-1; D perhaps matches TRBD1 (5 bases). This CDR3 has 15 amino acids. The V gene lost 4 bases and the J gene lost 3 bases, with 16 bases spanning the gap. The germline CDR1 and CDR2 sequences are SGHRS and YFSETQ. The complete variable domain, with remaining parts taken from reference TRBV5-1 and TRBJ1-1, reads KAGVTQTPRYLIKTRGQQVTLSCSPISGHRSVSWYQQTPGQGLQFLFEYFSETQRNKGNFPGRFSGRQFSNSRSEMNVSTLELGDSALYLCASSTAPGRHTEAFFGQGTRLTVV.

The chain is built from TRBV4-1 and TRBJ2-3, with D perhaps matching TRBD1 (5 bases). Germline CDR1 reads MGHRA; CDR2 reads YSYEKL. This CDR3 spans 15 amino acids. The V end was cut by 0 bases, the J end by 1 base, with 8 bases between. The DNA for the CDR3 is TGCGCCAGCAGCCAAGATAAGGGGCGCACAGATACGCAGTATTTT. It translates to CASSQDKGRTDTQYF.

The chain has TRBV5-1 and TRBJ1-4; no definite D call. The V end lost 4 bases, the J end lost 7 bases, and 14 bases lay between the germline ends. CDR3 length: 14 amino acids. The germline V gene has CDR1 SGHRS and CDR2 YFSETQ. The CDR3 reads CASSREVRGEKLFF. The CDR3 bases are TGCGCCAGCAGCCGCGAGGTACGGGGTGAAAAACTGTTTTTT.

The V and J genes are TRBV28 and TRBJ2-3; TRBD2 matches 15 bases. This CDR3 has 16 amino acids. Trimming removed 9 bases from V and 2 bases from J; junction bases left unmatched: 6. Germline CDR1 reads MDHEN; CDR2 reads SYDVKM. The CDR3 sequence: CASRGLAGGITDTQYF. Written as DNA, the CDR3 is TGTGCCAGTAGAGGACTAGCGGGAGGGATCACAGATACGCAGTATTTT.